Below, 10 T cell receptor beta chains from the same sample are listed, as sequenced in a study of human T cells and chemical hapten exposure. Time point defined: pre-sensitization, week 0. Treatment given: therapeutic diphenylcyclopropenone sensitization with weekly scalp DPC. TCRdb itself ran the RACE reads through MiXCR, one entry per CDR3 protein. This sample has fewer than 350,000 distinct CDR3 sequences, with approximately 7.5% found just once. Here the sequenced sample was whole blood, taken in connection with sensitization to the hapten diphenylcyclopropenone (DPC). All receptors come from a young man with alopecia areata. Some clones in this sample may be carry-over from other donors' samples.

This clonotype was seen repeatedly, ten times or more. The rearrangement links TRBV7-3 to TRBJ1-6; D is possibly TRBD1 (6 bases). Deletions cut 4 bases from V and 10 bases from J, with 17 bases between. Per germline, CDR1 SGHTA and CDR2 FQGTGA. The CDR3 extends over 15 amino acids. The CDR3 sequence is CASSSFRGAESPLHF. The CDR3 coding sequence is TGTGCCAGCAGCTCCTTCAGGGGAGCAGAGTCACCCCTCCACTTT.

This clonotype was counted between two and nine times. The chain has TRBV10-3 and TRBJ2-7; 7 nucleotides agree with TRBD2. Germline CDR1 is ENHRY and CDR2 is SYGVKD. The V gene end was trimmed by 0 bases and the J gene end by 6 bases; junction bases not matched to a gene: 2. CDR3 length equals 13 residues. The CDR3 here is CAISESWGGEQYV. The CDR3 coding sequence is TGTGCCATCAGTGAGTCGTGGGGGGGCGAGCAGTACGTC.

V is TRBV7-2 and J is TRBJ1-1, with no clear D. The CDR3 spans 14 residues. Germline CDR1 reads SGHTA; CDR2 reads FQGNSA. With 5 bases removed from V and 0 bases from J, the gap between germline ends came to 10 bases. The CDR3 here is CASSRGSLNTEAFF. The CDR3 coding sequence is TGTGCCAGCAGCCGCGGATCTCTGAACACTGAAGCTTTCTTT.

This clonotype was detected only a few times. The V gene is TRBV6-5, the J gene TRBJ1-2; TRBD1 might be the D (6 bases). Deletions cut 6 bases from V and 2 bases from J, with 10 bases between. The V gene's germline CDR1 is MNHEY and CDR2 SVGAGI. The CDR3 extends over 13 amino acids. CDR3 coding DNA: TGTGCCAGCAGGCAGGGGAACAACTATGGCTACACCTTC. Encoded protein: CASRQGNNYGYTF.

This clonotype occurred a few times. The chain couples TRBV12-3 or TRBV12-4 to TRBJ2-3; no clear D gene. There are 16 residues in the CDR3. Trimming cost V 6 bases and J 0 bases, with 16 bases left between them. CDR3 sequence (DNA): TGTGCCAGCAGCCGACCGGGTTGGTATAGCACAGATACGCAGTATTTT. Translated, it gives CASSRPGWYSTDTQYF.

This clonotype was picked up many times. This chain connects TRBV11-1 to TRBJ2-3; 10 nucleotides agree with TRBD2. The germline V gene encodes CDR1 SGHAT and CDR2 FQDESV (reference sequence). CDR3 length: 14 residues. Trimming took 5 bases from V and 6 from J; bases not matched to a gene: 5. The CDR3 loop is CASSRASGGDTQYF. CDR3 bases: TGTGCCAGCAGCCGGGCTAGCGGGGGCGATACGCAGTATTTT.

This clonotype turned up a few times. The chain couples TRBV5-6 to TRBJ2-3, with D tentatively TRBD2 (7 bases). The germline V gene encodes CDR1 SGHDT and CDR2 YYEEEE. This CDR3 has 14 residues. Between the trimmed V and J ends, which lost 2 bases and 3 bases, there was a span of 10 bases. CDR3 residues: CASSLAGTTDTQYF. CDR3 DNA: TGTGCCAGCAGCTTAGCGGGGACAACAGATACGCAGTATTTT.

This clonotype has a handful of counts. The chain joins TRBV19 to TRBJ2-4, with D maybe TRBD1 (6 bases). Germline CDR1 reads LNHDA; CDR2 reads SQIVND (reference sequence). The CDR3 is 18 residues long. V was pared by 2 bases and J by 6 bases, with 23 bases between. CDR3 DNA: TGTGCCAGTAGTATATCCGACGCCTTTGACAGGACCGGAAACATTCAGTACTTC. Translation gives CASSISDAFDRTGNIQYF.

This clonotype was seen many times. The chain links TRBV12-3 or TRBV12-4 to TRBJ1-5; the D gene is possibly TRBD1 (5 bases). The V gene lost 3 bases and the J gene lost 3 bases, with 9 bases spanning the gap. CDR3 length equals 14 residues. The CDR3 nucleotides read TGTGCCAGCAGTTTGCGCAGGGTCAATCAGCCCCAGCATTTT. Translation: CASSLRRVNQPQHF.

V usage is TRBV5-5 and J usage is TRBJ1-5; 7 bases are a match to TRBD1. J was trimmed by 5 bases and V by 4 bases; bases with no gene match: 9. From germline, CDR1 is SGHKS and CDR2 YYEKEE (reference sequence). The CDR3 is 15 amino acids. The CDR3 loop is CASSRDREGHQPQHF. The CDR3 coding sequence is TGTGCCAGCAGCAGGGACAGAGAGGGACATCAGCCCCAGCATTTT.